This TCR beta chain came from a study of STAT3 mutations in large granular lymphocyte leukemia. The trim removed 5 bases at V and 7 bases at J, leaving 7 bases unmatched. CDR1 is SEHNR and CDR2 is FQNEAQ in the germline V gene (reference sequence). This CDR3 contains 14 residues. Findings and limits, study-wide: Some patients had persisting codominant clonotypes that could mask small clones. At least one immunodominant TCR beta clonotype appeared in every T-cell large granular lymphocyte leukemia patient.

As regards this clone: The antigen remains undetermined.

The method was immunoSEQ multiplex PCR; TCRdb's version includes in-frame clones alone and lacks a portion of them. Here the sample spans about 19,000 clones, about 90% being singletons. The sequence was obtained from a man in his 60s with T-cell large granular lymphocyte leukemia. Some clones in this sample may be carry-over from other donors' samples. The chain couples TRBV7-9 to TRBJ1-4; 7 bases map to TRBD1. Sequences were obtained from peripheral blood mononuclear cells. CDR3 in amino acids: CASSHRGGSEKLFF. CDR3 coding DNA: TGTGCCAGCAGCCACAGGGGAGGCAGTGAAAAACTGTTTTTT.